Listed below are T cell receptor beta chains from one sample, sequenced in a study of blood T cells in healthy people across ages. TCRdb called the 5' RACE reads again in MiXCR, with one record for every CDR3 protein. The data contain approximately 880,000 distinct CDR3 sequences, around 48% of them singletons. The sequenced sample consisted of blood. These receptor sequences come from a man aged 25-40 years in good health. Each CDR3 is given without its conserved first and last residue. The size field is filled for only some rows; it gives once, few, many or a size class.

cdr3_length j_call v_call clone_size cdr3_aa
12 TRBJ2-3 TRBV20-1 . SARTGARADTQY
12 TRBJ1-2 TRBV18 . ASSTGTTNYGYT
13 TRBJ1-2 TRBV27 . ASSLGAGAAYGYT
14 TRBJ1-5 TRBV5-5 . ASSQRWEGGSQPQH
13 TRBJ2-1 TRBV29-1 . SVETPGQGNNEQF
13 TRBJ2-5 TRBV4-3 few ASSREDREQETQY
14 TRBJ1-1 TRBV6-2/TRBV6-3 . ASSYPDRGLNTEVF
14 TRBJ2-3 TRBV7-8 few ASSPSGGSSTDTQY
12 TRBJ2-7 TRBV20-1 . SSTPDRVAYEQY
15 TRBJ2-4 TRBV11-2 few ASSLFPERSAKNIQY
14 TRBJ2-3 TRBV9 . ASSVVAGSSTDTQY
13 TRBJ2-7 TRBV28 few ASSPQDRDAGEQY
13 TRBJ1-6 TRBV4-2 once ASSRTGMENSPLH
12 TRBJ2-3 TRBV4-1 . ATRAGGLSDTQY
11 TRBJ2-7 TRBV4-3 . ASSQELEYEQY
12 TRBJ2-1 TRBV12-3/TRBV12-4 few ASIRGGLYNEQF
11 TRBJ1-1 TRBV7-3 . ASSDPGVTEAF
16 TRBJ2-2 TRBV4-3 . ASSQEGTGELITGELF
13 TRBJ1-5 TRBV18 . ASSLLGQDNQPQH
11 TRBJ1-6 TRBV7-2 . ASSFIERGPLH
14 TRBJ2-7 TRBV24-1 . ATSDWGTGGSYEQY
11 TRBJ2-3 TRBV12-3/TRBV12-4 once AGGRASTDTQY
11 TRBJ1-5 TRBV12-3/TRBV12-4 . ASSLGTYQPQH
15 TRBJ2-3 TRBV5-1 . ASSPRTSGVRWDTQY
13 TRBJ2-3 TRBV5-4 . ASSLTTLSTDTQY
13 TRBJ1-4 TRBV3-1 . ASSQIRVGREKLF
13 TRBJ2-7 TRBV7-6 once ASSSGQGLRYEQY
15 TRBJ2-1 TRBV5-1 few ASSLAGGAHTDNEQF
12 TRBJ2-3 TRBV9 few ASSPRTGEDTQY
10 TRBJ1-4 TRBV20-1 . SASEGNEKLF
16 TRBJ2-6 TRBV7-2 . ASSLTWREYSGANVLT
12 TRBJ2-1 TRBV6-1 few ASMSSTGYNEQF
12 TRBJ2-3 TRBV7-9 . ASSHRDKGDTQY
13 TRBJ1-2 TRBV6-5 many ASYSPPQGARGYT